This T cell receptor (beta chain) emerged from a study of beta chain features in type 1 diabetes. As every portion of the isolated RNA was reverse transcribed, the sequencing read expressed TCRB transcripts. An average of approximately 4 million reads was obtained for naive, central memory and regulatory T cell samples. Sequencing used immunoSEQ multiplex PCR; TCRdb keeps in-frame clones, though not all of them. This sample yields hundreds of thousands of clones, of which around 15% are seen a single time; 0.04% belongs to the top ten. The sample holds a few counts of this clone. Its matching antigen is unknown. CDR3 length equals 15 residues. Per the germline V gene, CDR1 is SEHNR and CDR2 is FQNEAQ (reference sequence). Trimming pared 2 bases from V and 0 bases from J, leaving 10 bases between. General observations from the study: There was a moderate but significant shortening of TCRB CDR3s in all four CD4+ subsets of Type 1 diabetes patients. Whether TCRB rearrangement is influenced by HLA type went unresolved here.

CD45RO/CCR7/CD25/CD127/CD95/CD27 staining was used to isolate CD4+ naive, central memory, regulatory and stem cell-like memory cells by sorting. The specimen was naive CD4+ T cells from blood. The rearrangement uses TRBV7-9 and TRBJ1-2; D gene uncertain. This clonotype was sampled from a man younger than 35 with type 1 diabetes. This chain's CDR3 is CASSLQWGTNYGYTF. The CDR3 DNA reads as TGTGCCAGCAGCTTACAGTGGGGAACTAACTATGGCTACACCTTC.